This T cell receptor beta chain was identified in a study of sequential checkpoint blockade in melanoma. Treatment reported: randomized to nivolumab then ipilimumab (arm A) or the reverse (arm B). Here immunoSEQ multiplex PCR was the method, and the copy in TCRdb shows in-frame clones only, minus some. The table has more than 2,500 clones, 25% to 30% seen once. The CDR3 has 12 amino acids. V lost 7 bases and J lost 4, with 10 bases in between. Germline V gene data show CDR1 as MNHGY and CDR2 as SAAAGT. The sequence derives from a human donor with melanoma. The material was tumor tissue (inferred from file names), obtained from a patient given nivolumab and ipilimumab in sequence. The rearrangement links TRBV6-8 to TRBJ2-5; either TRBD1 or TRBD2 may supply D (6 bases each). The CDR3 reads CASNGGAETQYF. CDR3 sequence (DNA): TGTGCCAGCAACGGGGGCGCAGAGACCCAGTACTTC.